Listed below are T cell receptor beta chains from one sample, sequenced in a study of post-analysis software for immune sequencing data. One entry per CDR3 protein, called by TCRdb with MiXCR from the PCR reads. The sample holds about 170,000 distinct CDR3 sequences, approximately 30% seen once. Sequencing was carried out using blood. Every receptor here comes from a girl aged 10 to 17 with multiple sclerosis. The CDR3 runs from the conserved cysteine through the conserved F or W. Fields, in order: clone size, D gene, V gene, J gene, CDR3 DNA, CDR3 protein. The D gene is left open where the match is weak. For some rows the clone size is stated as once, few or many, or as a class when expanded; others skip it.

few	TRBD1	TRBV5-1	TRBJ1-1	TGCGCCAGCACGTTGACAGGGGCCAACACTGAAGCTTTCTTT	CASTLTGANTEAFF
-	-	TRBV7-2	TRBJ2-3	TGTGCCAGCAGCCCCGGCGGCGCAAGAGATACGCAGTATTTT	CASSPGGARDTQYF
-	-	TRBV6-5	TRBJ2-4	TGTGCCAGCAGCCAGGAGAGAGGGAACATTCAGTACTTC	CASSQERGNIQYF
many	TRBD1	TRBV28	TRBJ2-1	TGTGCCAGCCGCCGGACAGGGGTCTACAATGAGCAGTTCTTC	CASRRTGVYNEQFF
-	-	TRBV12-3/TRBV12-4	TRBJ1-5	TGTGCCAGCAGTTTTCAGGCCGAGGTGCTCTTCCATAGCAATCAGCCCCAGCATTTT	CASSFQAEVLFHSNQPQHF
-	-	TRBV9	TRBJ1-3	TGTGCCAGCACTCAGGACGCTTTCTCTGGAAACACCATATATTTT	CASTQDAFSGNTIYF
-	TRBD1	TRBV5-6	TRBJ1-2	TGTGCCAGCAGCCCGGGACAGGGGGTGGGCTACACCTTC	CASSPGQGVGYTF
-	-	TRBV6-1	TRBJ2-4	TGTGCCAGCAGTGAAGCAATACAGGGTGCCAAAAACATTCAGTACTTC	CASSEAIQGAKNIQYF
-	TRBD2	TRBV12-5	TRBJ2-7	TGTGCTAGTGGTTTGGTGAGAGCGGGACCCTTCTACGAGCAGTACTTC	CASGLVRAGPFYEQYF
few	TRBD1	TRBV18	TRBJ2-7	TGTGCCAGCTCACCTTTCTTTACCGGGACAGGAGGCTACGAGCAGTACTTC	CASSPFFTGTGGYEQYF